The 20 T cell receptor beta chains given below trace back to one sample, sequenced in a study of identical twins. TCRdb re-analysed the 5' RACE reads in MiXCR, keeping a single row per CDR3 protein. This table has roughly 290,000 distinct CDR3 sequences, roughly 10% appearing once. The same sample was also used in a study of yellow fever vaccine responses in identical twins.

Material for sequencing was CD8+ T cells sorted from blood. Receptor source: a woman between 18 and 30 years old in good health.

The chain links TRBV4-1 to TRBJ2-1; D remains ambiguous. In germline, CDR1 is MGHRA, CDR2 YSYEKL. The germline V and J ends were trimmed by 1 base and 0 bases, with 7 bases remaining between them. The CDR3 runs 15 residues. The CDR3 DNA follows: TGCGCCAGCAGCCAAGCGTGGAGCTCCTACAATGAGCAGTTCTTC. It encodes CASSQAWSSYNEQFF.

This clonotype turned up a few times. The DNA for the CDR3 is TGCGCCAGCAGCCAGGCCACAGGGGACGAGCAGTACTTC. Translation: CASSQATGDEQYF. The chain recombines TRBV4-3 with TRBJ2-7; 7 bases line up with TRBD1. From germline, CDR1 is LGHNA and CDR2 YSLEER. The CDR3 runs 13 residues. Unmatched junction bases numbered 4, after V lost 3 bases and J lost 5 bases.

V usage is TRBV4-1 and J usage is TRBJ1-1, with D unclear. The CDR3 covers 14 residues. Trimming shortened V by 4 bases and J by 1 base, and 10 bases separated the two germline ends. CDR1 MGHRA and CDR2 YSYEKL come from the germline V gene. CDR3 protein: CASSPPGANTEAFF. In DNA, the CDR3 is TGCGCCAGCAGCCCGCCTGGAGCGAACACTGAAGCTTTCTTT.

This clonotype has a handful of counts. V and J are TRBV7-2 and TRBJ2-5; TRBD2 aligns across 9 bases. Germline V gene lookup returns CDR1 SGHTA and CDR2 FQGNSA. This CDR3 contains 16 residues. Trimming at V came to 5 bases and at J to 0 bases, leaving 7 bases not matched to a gene. The CDR3 protein is CASSPYLAGNQETQYF. CDR3 nucleotide sequence: TGTGCCAGCAGCCCTTATCTAGCGGGAAACCAAGAGACCCAGTACTTC. Looking up the rest from reference TRBV7-2 and TRBJ2-5 gives the full variable domain: GAGVSQSPSNKVTEKGKDVELRCDPISGHTALYWYRQSLGQGLEFLIYFQGNSAPDKSGLPSDRFSAERTGGSVSTLTIQRTQQEDSAVYLCASSPYLAGNQETQYFGPGTRLLVL.

The genes are TRBV27 and TRBJ2-5; D gene unclear. CDR1 is MNHEY, CDR2 SMNVEV, per germline (reference sequence). The CDR3 is 16 amino acids. Trimming left V 6 bases short and J 3 bases short, with 20 bases between. The CDR3 DNA reads as TGTGCCAGCAGAAAATCAAGCCAGAATCAGAAAGAGACCCAGTACTTC. It translates to CASRKSSQNQKETQYF.

This clonotype has only a few counts. The J gene is TRBJ2-7, the V gene TRBV28, with 8 bases identical to TRBD1. There are 16 residues in the CDR3. V was clipped by 3 bases and J by 0 bases; unmatched bases: 7. Germline values: CDR1 MDHEN, CDR2 SYDVKM. CDR3 nucleotide sequence: TGTGCCAGCAGTTTCCACCGGGACAGGAGCTCCTACGAGCAGTACTTC. Its protein is CASSFHRDRSSYEQYF.

This clonotype was seen repeatedly, ten times or more. V is TRBV6-2 or TRBV6-3 and J is TRBJ2-7; D is undetermined. V lost 2 bases and J 4 bases, leaving 9 bases between the germline ends. Germline CDR1 and CDR2: MNHEY and SVGEGT. CDR3 length equals 13 residues. The CDR3 sequence is CASSYGLTYEQYF. CDR3 bases: TGTGCCAGCAGTTACGGGCTAACTTACGAGCAGTACTTC.

The chain recombines TRBV20-1 with TRBJ2-1, with D maybe TRBD2 (5 bases). V lost 0 bases to trimming and J lost 0 bases, with 12 bases between them. The germline gives CDR1 DFQATT, CDR2 SNEGSKA (reference sequence). This CDR3 is 16 amino acids long. Written as DNA, the CDR3 is TGCAGTGCTAGAGATGGTAACCGGGACTCCTACAATGAGCAGTTCTTC. This translates into CSARDGNRDSYNEQFF.

This clonotype appeared many times. The V gene is TRBV6-1, the J gene TRBJ1-2; D gene uncertain. From germline, CDR1 is MNHNS and CDR2 SASEGT. V dropped 5 bases and J dropped 4 bases, with 11 bases sitting between them. This CDR3 comprises 13 residues. The DNA for the CDR3 is TGTGCCAGCAGTCCCGGGTCCTTCTATGGCTACACCTTC. It encodes CASSPGSFYGYTF.

This clonotype was detected ten times or more. The chain uses TRBV6-5 and TRBJ2-1, with 7 bases aligning to TRBD1. In germline, CDR1 is MNHEY, CDR2 SVGAGI. This CDR3 comprises 14 residues. V was clipped by 6 bases and J by 4 bases; unmatched bases: 6. The CDR3 coding sequence is TGTGCCAGCAGCTACCAGGGGGAGTACAATGAGCAGTTCTTC. The encoded protein is CASSYQGEYNEQFF.

This clonotype was seen repeatedly, ten times or more. CDR3 coding DNA: TGCAGTGCTAGAGTGGCAGGGACCAGCACAGATACGCAGTATTTT. It codes for CSARVAGTSTDTQYF. The chain employs TRBV20-1 and TRBJ2-3; D possibly uses TRBD1 or TRBD2 (5 bases each). V was shortened by 1 base and J by 0 bases, with 11 bases between the two germline ends. The CDR3 sequence is 15 residues long. Germline CDR1 DFQATT, CDR2 SNEGSKA (reference sequence).

The V and J genes are TRBV27 and TRBJ1-5; 9 bases align to TRBD1. The CDR3 covers 16 residues. In germline, CDR1 is MNHEY, CDR2 SMNVEV (reference sequence). J gave up 15 bases and V 4 bases, and 19 bases lay outside the gene matches. The CDR3 DNA follows: TGTGCCAGCAGTTATTCCTCCGGACAGGGGCGGGGGGCCCTGCATTTT. This translates into CASSYSSGQGRGALHF.

This clonotype came up many times. The rearrangement joins TRBV3-1 to TRBJ1-1; 8 bases match TRBD1. CDR3 size: 13 residues. The V segment lost 1 base and the J segment 10 bases; nucleotides outside the gene matches: 5. CDR1 is LGHDT, CDR2 YNNKEL, per germline (reference sequence). DNA of the CDR3: TGTGCCAGCAGCCAAGTGACAGGGACAGGAGCTTTCTTT. Protein sequence: CASSQVTGTGAFF.

This clonotype was counted ten times or more. The rearrangement joins TRBV12-3 or TRBV12-4 to TRBJ2-1; D perhaps matches TRBD1 (5 bases). CDR3 size: 15 residues. The V end was cut by 6 bases, the J end by 4 bases, with 16 bases between. The DNA of the CDR3 is TGTGCCAGCAGCCACACAGGAAACCCATACAATGAGCAGTTCTTC. Its translation is CASSHTGNPYNEQFF.

The chain joins TRBV7-2 to TRBJ2-3; 12 nucleotides line up with TRBD2. Trimming removed 5 bases from V and 5 bases from J; junction bases left unmatched: 5. The CDR3 is 15 amino acids. Germline-derived CDR1 and CDR2 are SGHTA and FQGNSA. The DNA for the CDR3 is TGTGCCAGCAGCGTAGTGACTAGCGGGGGAGATACGCAGTATTTT. Its protein is CASSVVTSGGDTQYF.

Many counts were recorded for this clonotype. The rearrangement uses TRBV12-3 or TRBV12-4 and TRBJ1-6; D gene ambiguous. Trimming removed 6 bases from V and 7 bases from J, with 7 bases in between. The CDR3 has 12 amino acids. CDR3 in amino acids: CASSYLNSPLHF. For the CDR3, the DNA is TGTGCCAGCAGCTACCTGAATTCACCCCTCCACTTT.

This clonotype was counted at least ten times. Here the CDR3 DNA reads TGTGCCAGCTCACCAAGGGGTGGCGAAGAGACCCAGTACTTC. It specifies CASSPRGGEETQYF. This chain connects TRBV18 to TRBJ2-5, with D possibly matching TRBD1 (5 bases). This CDR3 is built from 14 residues. CDR1 and CDR2 from the germline V gene are KGHSH and LQKENI. Trimming removed 2 bases at V and 3 bases at J, with 10 bases between.

This clonotype was seen a few times. The rearrangement joins TRBV6-5 to TRBJ2-6; 8 nucleotides align to TRBD1. The germline CDR1 and CDR2 sequences are MNHEY and SVGAGI. This CDR3 is 19 amino acids long. V lost 3 bases, J lost 0 bases, and 10 bases stayed unmatched. The DNA of the CDR3 is TGTGCCAGCAGTTATGAACAGGGGGTCCACATCTCTGGGGCCAACGTCCTGACTTTC. This gives the protein CASSYEQGVHISGANVLTF.

This clonotype showed up just a few times. The genes are TRBV11-2 and TRBJ1-3, with a possible D match to TRBD1 (5 bases). The CDR3 sequence is 17 residues long. Germline-derived CDR1 and CDR2 are SGHAT and FQNNGV. V was cut by 5 bases and J by 0 bases, with 17 bases left in between. The CDR3 region is CASSPGGWDHSGNTIYF. For the CDR3, the DNA is TGTGCCAGCAGCCCCGGTGGGTGGGACCACTCTGGAAACACCATATATTTT.

The rearrangement joins TRBV18 to TRBJ2-6, with D possibly matching TRBD2 (5 bases). Trimming stripped 5 bases from V and 1 base from J, with 12 bases between. The CDR3 is 16 amino acids. The germline V gene encodes CDR1 KGHSH and CDR2 LQKENI. The CDR3 coding sequence is TGTGCCAGCTCAAACCCTTCGGGGTCTGGGGCCAACGTCCTGACTTTC. This sequence encodes CASSNPSGSGANVLTF.